The 10 T cell receptor beta chains listed next were all sequenced from one sample in a study of blood T cell repertoires in COVID-19. Sequencing used immunoSEQ multiplex PCR; TCRdb keeps in-frame clones, though not all of them. The table records approximately 230,000 clones, roughly 80% of them present only once. The sample was peripheral blood. The receptors come from a man older than 75 with acute or convalescent COVID-19.

The V gene is TRBV3-1 (or the pseudogene TRBV3-2), the J gene TRBJ2-7, with D tentatively TRBD2 (6 bases). CDR1 is LGHDT and CDR2 is YNNKEL in the germline V gene (reference sequence). The CDR3 is 14 amino acids. Trimming shortened V by 4 bases and J by 5 bases, and 15 bases separated the two germline ends. CDR3: CASSRSGRRNEQYF. The CDR3 DNA reads TGTGCCAGCAGCCGGTCAGGGAGGCGGAACGAGCAGTACTTC.

This rearrangement joins TRBV12-3 or TRBV12-4 to TRBJ1-6, with D possibly being TRBD1 (5 bases). The ends were cut back, 3 bases at V and 7 bases at J, with 7 bases in the middle. There are 13 residues in the CDR3. This CDR3 is CASSFKGNSPLHF. The CDR3 DNA sequence: TGTGCCAGCAGTTTCAAGGGGAATTCACCCCTCCACTTT.

J is TRBJ2-7 and V is TRBV19, with D tentatively TRBD2 (5 bases). Germline loops: CDR1 LNHDA, CDR2 SQIVND (reference sequence). The CDR3 has 13 amino acids. Trimming took 6 bases from V and 7 from J, leaving 16 bases between them. CDR3 in DNA: TGTGCCAGTAGAGGGATTCTCTCGGGGGAGCAGTACTTC. Translation gives CASRGILSGEQYF.

The chain combines TRBV5-1 with TRBJ1-4; 7 bases agree with TRBD1. Germline V lookup: CDR1 SGHRS, CDR2 YFSETQ. CDR3 length equals 14 residues. Trimming removed 3 bases from V and 7 bases from J; junction bases left unmatched: 6. The CDR3 loop is CASSSTGAGEKLFF. The CDR3 coding sequence is TGCGCCAGCAGCTCAACAGGGGCGGGTGAAAAACTGTTTTTT.

The rearrangement joins TRBV24-1 to TRBJ1-5; the D is unclear. This CDR3 spans 15 amino acids. Germline values: CDR1 KGHDR, CDR2 SFDVKD. The V end was cut by 6 bases, the J end by 7 bases, with 18 bases between. For the CDR3, the DNA is TGTGCCACCAGTCGAGGTTCGGAACGGAACCAGCCCCAGCATTTT. Translating it yields CATSRGSERNQPQHF.

This chain's CDR3 is CASSQGGNEKLFF. DNA of the CDR3: TGTGCCAGCTCCCAAGGAGGAAATGAAAAACTGTTTTTT. The chain combines TRBV18 with TRBJ1-4; no reliable D call. Germline V CDR1 and CDR2: KGHSH, LQKENI. The CDR3 consists of 13 residues. V was shortened by 6 bases and J by 5 bases, with 10 bases between the two germline ends.

V usage is TRBV28 and J usage is TRBJ1-5; D gene uncertain. The CDR3 consists of 15 residues. V was trimmed by 6 bases and J by 4 bases, leaving 16 bases between them. Germline-derived CDR1 and CDR2 are MDHEN and SYDVKM. The CDR3 region has the DNA TGTGCCAGCAGATTGCCTGAGGGCGATAATCAGCCCCAGCATTTT. This sequence encodes CASRLPEGDNQPQHF. The full variable domain, completed using reference TRBV28 and TRBJ1-5, is DVKVTQSSRYLVKRTGEKVFLECVQDMDHENMFWYRQDPGLGLRLIYFSYDVKMKEKGDIPEGYSVSREKKERFSLILESASTNQTSMYLCASRLPEGDNQPQHFGDGTRLSIL.

This chain joins TRBV19 and TRBJ1-5; D might be TRBD1 (5 bases). The CDR3 runs 16 residues. Between the trimmed V and J ends, which lost 9 bases and 4 bases, there was a span of 22 bases. From germline, CDR1 is LNHDA and CDR2 SQIVND (reference sequence). The CDR3 DNA reads as TGTGCCAGCCACACCCCTGGCAGGGTAGGTAATCAGCCCCAGCATTTT. Protein product: CASHTPGRVGNQPQHF.

The chain links TRBV6-5 to TRBJ2-7; 10 bases are a match to TRBD1. CDR1 is MNHEY, CDR2 SVGAGI, per germline. The CDR3 is 15 amino acids. Trimming at V came to 5 bases and at J to 0 bases, leaving 4 bases not matched to a gene. CDR3 DNA sequence: TGTGCCAGCAGTCTCGACAGGGGGCGCTCCTACGAGCAGTACTTC. This sequence encodes CASSLDRGRSYEQYF.

Only a few counts were recorded for this clone. V usage is TRBV6-5 and J usage is TRBJ1-6; possibly TRBD1 for D (6 bases). V lost 6 bases, J lost 3 bases, and 12 bases lay in between. The CDR3 covers 15 residues. Per the germline V gene, CDR1 is MNHEY and CDR2 is SVGAGI. The CDR3 bases are TGTGCCAGCAGCTCTGGACAGCGCTATAATTCACCCCTCCACTTT. Translated, it gives CASSSGQRYNSPLHF.